Listed here is a single T cell receptor beta chain. This specimen belongs to a study of blood T cell repertoires in COVID-19. The CDR3 has 15 amino acids. CDR1 is KGHSH, CDR2 LQKENI, per germline. V was clipped by 1 base and J by 3 bases, with 10 bases between them. Profiling relied on immunoSEQ multiplex PCR, and the TCRdb table lists in-frame clones only, not all of them. The table lists some 240,000 clones, roughly 84% of them singletons, with 9.7% in the top ten. The origin of this receptor is a man aged 50-59 years with active or convalescent COVID-19. The sample consisted of peripheral blood. The genes are TRBV18 and TRBJ2-1; D is perhaps TRBD1 (5 bases). The CDR3 coding sequence is TGTGCCAGCTCACCACAGGGGCTGAGCTACAATGAGCAGTTCTTC. The encoded protein is CASSPQGLSYNEQFF.